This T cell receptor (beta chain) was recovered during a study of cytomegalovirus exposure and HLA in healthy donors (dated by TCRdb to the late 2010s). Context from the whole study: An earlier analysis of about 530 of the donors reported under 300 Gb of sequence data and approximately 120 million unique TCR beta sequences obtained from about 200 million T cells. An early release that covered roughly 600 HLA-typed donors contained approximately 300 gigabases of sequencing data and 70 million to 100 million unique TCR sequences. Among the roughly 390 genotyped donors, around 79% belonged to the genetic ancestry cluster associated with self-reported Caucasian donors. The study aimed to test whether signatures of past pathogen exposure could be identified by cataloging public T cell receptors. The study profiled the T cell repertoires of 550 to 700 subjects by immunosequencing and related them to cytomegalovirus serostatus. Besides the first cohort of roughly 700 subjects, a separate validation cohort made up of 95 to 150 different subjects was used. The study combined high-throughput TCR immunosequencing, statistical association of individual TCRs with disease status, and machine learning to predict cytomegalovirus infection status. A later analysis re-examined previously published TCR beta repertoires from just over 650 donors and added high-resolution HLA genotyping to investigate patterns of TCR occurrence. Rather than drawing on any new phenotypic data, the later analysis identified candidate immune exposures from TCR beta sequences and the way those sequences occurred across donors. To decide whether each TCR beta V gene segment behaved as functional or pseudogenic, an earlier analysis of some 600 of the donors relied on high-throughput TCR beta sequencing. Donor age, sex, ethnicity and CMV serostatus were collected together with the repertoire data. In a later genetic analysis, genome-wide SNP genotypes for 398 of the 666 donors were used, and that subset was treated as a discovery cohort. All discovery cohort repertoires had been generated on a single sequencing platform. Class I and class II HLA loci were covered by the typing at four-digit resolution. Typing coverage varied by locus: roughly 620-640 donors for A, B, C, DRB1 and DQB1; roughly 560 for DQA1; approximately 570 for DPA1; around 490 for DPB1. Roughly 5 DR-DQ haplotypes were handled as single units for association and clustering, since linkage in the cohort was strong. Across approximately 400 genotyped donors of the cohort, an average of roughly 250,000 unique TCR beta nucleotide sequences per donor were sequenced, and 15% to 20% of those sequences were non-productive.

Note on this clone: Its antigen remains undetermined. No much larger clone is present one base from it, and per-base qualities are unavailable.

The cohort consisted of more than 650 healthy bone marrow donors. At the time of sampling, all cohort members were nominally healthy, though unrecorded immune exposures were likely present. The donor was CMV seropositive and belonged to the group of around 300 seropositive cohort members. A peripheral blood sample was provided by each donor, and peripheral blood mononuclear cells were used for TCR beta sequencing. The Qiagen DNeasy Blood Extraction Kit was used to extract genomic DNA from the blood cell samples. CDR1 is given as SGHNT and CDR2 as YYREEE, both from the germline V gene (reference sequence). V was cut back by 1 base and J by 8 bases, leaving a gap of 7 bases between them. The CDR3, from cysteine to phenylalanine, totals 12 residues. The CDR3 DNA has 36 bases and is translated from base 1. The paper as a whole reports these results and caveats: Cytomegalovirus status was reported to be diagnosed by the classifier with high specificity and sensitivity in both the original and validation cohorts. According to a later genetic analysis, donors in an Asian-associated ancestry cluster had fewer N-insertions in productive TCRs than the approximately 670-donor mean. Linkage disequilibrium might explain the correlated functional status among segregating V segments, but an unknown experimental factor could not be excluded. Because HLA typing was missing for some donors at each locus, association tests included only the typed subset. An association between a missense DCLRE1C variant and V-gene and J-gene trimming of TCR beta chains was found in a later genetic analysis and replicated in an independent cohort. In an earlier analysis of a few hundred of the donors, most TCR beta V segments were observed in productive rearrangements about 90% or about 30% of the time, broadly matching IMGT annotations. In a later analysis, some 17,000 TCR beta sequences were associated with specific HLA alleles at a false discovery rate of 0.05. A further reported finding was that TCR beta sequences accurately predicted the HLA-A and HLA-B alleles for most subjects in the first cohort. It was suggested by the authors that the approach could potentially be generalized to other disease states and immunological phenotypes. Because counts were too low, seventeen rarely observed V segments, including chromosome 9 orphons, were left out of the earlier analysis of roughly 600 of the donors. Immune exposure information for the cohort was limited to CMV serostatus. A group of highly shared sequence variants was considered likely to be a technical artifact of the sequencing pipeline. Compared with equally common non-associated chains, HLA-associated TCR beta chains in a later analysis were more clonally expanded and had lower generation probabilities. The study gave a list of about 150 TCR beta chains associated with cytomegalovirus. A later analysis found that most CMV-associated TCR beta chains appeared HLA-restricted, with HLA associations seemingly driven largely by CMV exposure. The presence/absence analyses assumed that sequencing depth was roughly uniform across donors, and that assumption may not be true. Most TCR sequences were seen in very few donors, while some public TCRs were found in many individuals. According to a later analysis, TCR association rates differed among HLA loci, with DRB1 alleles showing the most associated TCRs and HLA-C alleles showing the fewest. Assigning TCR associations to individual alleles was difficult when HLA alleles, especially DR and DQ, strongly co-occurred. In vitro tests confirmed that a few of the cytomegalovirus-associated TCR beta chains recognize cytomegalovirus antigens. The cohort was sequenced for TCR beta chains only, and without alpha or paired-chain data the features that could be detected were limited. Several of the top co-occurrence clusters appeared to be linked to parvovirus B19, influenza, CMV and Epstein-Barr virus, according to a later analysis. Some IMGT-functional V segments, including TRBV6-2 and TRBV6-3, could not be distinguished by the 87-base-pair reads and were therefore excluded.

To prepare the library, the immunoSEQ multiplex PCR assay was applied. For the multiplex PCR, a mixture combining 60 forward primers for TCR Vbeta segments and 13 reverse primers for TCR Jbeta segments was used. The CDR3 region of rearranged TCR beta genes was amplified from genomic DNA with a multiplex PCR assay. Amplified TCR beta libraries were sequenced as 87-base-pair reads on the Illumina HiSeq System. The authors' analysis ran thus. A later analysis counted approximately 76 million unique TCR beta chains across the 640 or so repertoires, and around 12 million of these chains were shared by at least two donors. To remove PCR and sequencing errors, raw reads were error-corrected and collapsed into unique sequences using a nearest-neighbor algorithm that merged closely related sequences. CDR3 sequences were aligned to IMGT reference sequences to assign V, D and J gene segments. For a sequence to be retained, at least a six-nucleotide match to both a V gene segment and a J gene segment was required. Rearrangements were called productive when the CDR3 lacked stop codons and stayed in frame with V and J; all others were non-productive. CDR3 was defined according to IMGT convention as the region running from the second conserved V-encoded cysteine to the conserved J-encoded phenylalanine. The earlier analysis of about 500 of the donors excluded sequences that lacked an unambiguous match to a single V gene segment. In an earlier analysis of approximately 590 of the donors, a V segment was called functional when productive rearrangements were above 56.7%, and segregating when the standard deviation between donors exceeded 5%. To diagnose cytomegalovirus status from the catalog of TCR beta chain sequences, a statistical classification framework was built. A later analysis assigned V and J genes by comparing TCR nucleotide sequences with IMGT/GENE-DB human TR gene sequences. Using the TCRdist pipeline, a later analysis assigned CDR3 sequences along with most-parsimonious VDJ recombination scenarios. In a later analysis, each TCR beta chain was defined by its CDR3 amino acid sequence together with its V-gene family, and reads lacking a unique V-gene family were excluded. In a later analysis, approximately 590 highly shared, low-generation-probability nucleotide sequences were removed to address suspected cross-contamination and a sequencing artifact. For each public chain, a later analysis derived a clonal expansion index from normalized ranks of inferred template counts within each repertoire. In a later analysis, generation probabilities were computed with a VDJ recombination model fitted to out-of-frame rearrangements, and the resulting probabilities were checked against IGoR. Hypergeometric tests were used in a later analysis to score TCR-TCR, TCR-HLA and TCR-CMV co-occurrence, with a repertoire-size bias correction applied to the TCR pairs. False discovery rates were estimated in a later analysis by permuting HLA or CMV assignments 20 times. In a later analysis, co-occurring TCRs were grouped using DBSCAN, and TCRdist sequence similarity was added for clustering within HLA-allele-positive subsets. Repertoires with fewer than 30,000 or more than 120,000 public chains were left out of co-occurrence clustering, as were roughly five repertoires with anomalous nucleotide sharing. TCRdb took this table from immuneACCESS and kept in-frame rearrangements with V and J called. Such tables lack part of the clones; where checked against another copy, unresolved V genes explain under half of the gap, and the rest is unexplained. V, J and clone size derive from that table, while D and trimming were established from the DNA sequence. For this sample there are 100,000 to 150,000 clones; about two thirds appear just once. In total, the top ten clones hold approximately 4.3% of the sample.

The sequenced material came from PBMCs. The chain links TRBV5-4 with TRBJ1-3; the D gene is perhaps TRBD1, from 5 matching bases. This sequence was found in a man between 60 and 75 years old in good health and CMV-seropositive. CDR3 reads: CASSLWGDTIYF. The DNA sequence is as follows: TGTGCCAGCAGCTTGTGGGGGGACACCATATATTTT.